This passage covers 23 T cell receptor beta chains from one sample sequenced in a study of T cells after posttransplantation cyclophosphamide. Assay used: immunoSEQ multiplex PCR; TCRdb lists only in-frame clones, some missing. The sample has tens of thousands of clones, none seen only once. The sequenced material came from PBMCs. The receptor set was obtained from a man in his fifties or sixties in good health, CMV-negative, and a related stem cell transplant donor.

This clone was seen repeatedly, ten times or more. This chain connects TRBV18 to TRBJ1-2; D unclear. V gave up 5 bases and J gave up 5 bases, with 9 bases separating them. The CDR3 sequence is 12 residues long. The germline V gene has CDR1 KGHSH and CDR2 LQKENI. Here the CDR3 DNA reads TGTGCCAGCTCAATTGGGCTTTATGGCTACACCTTC. It translates to CASSIGLYGYTF.

This clone was counted ten times or more. V usage is TRBV30 and J usage is TRBJ2-1; 10 bases match TRBD2. Germline trimming cut 2 bases from V and 6 bases from J; bases unmatched to any gene: 4. The CDR3 loop spans 14 amino acids. The germline gives CDR1 GTSNPN, CDR2 SVGIG (reference sequence). The CDR3 loop is CAWSLGTSVNEQFF. The CDR3 region has the DNA TGTGCCTGGAGTCTCGGGACTAGCGTCAATGAGCAGTTCTTC.

This clone was seen many times. The gene calls are TRBV21-1 and TRBJ2-5; the table's D call, TRBD2, was not checked against the DNA. The DNA matches TRBJ2-7 better at its end, which makes the J call doubtful. TRBV21-1 corresponds to a pseudogene. The CDR3 is 11 amino acids. The CDR3 bases are TGTGCCAGCAGCAAAGGTTACGAGCAGTACTTC. This sequence encodes CASSKGYEQYF.

This clone came up many times. This rearrangement joins TRBV30 to TRBJ2-1; D possibly corresponds to TRBD1 (6 bases). Between the trimmed V and J ends, which lost 6 bases and 12 bases, there was a span of 18 bases. The germline V gene has CDR1 GTSNPN and CDR2 SVGIG (reference sequence). There are 12 residues in the CDR3. CDR3 coding DNA: TGTGCCTGTTTTCAGGGGCTGGGGGCGCAGTTCTTC. It yields the protein CACFQGLGAQFF.

This clone was seen ten or more times. The chain joins TRBV7-3 to TRBJ1-2, with D perhaps TRBD1 (6 bases). CDR1 and CDR2 (germline): SGHTA, FQGTGA. Trimming took 5 bases from V and 1 from J, leaving 8 bases between them. This CDR3 is built from 13 residues. For the CDR3, the DNA is TGTGCCAGCAGCCCGGACAGTAACTATGGCTACACCTTC. As protein: CASSPDSNYGYTF. The complete variable domain, with remaining parts taken from reference TRBV7-3 and TRBJ1-2, reads GAGVSQTPSNKVTEKGKYVELRCDPISGHTALYWYRQSLGQGPEFLIYFQGTGAADDSGLPNDRFFAVRPEGSVSTLKIQRTERGDSAVYLCASSPDSNYGYTFGSGTRLTVV.

This clone is medium-sized (0.01 to 0.1%) within its sample. CDR3: CASRPQGYEQYF. CDR3 nucleotide sequence: TGTGCCAGCAGGCCTCAGGGCTACGAGCAGTACTTC. The chain recombines TRBV6-1 with TRBJ2-7, with TRBD1 as a possible D gene (5 bases). CDR3 size: 12 residues. Germline CDR1 MNHNS, CDR2 SASEGT. V gave up 6 bases and J gave up 3 bases, with 9 bases separating them.

This clone was counted a few times. The chain links TRBV28 to TRBJ1-6; D remains ambiguous. Trimming left V 2 bases short and J 0 bases short, with 8 bases between. The CDR3 consists of 16 residues. Germline CDR1 MDHEN, CDR2 SYDVKM. CDR3 sequence reads: CASSLEAGSYNSPLHF. The CDR3 coding sequence is TGTGCCAGCAGTTTAGAGGCCGGCTCCTATAATTCACCCCTCCACTTT.

This clone was picked up a small number of times. A read error may be the cause here, since a much bigger clone is one base away. This sample also contains other DNA sequences that code for the same CDR3. V usage is TRBV5-1 and J usage is TRBJ2-1; D might be TRBD1 (7 bases). Germline values: CDR1 SGHRS, CDR2 YFSETQ. The CDR3 totals 17 residues. The CDR3 bases are TGTGCCAGCAGCTTGGCCCAGGGGGGTTACTCCTACAATGAGCAGTTCTTC. This sequence encodes CASSLAQGGYSYNEQFF.

There are many counts of this clone. V usage is TRBV21-1 and J usage is TRBJ1-5. TRBV21-1 is tagged as a pseudogene. The CDR3 totals 13 residues. This CDR3 reads CASSKRGGHRQHF. Written as DNA, the CDR3 is TGTGCCAGCAGCAAGAGGGGAGGACACCGCCAGCATTTT.

This clone was observed many times. This chain links TRBV7-8 with TRBJ2-3; 9 bases match TRBD2. With 5 bases clipped from V and 3 bases from J, the junction kept 3 bases outside the gene matches. Germline V gives CDR1 SGHVS, CDR2 FQNEAQ. CDR3 length: 14 residues. The CDR3: CASSRRGGTDTQYF. The CDR3 nucleotides read TGTGCCAGCAGCCGGCGGGGGGGTACAGATACGCAGTATTTT.

This clone was seen many times. This chain links TRBV27 with TRBJ1-3; D unresolved. Trimming stripped 3 bases from V and 0 bases from J, with 9 bases between. This CDR3 has 15 amino acids. CDR1 and CDR2 from the germline V gene are MNHEY and SMNVEV (reference sequence). CDR3 sequence (DNA): TGTGCCAGCAGTTTTCGGGGTAGCTCTGGAAACACCATATATTTT. Its translation is CASSFRGSSGNTIYF.

This clone was counted ten times or more. V is TRBV2 and J is TRBJ1-3; D gene uncertain. The CDR3 has 15 residues. The germline CDR1 and CDR2 sequences are SNHLY and FYNNEI. V was trimmed by 3 bases and J by 0 bases, leaving 9 bases between them. This CDR3 is CASSEWRISGNTIYF. As DNA, the CDR3 is TGTGCCAGCAGTGAGTGGCGGATCTCTGGAAACACCATATATTTT.

This clone was recorded many times. This sequence joins TRBV6-6 and TRBJ2-1, with no clear D. V was shortened by 6 bases and J by 5 bases, with 20 bases between the two germline ends. Germline V gives CDR1 MNHNY, CDR2 SVGAGI (reference sequence). CDR3 length: 16 residues. This CDR3 reads CASSPARPNGHNEQFF. The CDR3 DNA reads TGTGCCAGCAGCCCAGCGAGACCCAATGGCCACAATGAGCAGTTCTTC.

This clone has a count of ten or more. This rearrangement joins TRBV7-8 to TRBJ2-7; 9 positions agree with TRBD2. CDR3 size: 17 residues. Losses at the gene ends were 1 base for V and 0 bases for J; bases not matched to a gene: 7. CDR1 is SGHVS, CDR2 FQNEAQ, per germline. This CDR3 is CASSLDSGGTFSYEQYF. The CDR3 DNA follows: TGTGCCAGCAGCTTAGATAGCGGGGGAACATTCTCCTACGAGCAGTACTTC.

This clone was seen many times. This chain links TRBV30 with TRBJ1-2; D may be TRBD1 (6 bases). This CDR3 region has 16 residues. Trimming shortened V by 3 bases and J by 0 bases, and 17 bases separated the two germline ends. CDR1 is GTSNPN and CDR2 is SVGIG in the germline V gene (reference sequence). CDR3 DNA sequence: TGTGCCTGGAGAGGTGACAGGACCCTCCCTAACTATGGCTACACCTTC. Protein sequence: CAWRGDRTLPNYGYTF.

This clone was picked up many times. This sequence joins TRBV12-5 and TRBJ1-1, with no clear D. Trimming removed 2 bases from V and 4 bases from J, with 20 bases in between. Germline V lookup: CDR1 LGHNT, CDR2 FRNRAP. The CDR3 is 17 residues long. The CDR3: CASGLHGYAGRPTEAFF. In DNA form, the CDR3 reads TGTGCTAGTGGTTTGCACGGGTATGCCGGGAGGCCCACTGAAGCTTTCTTT. Variable domain in full (rest from reference TRBV12-5 and TRBJ1-1): DARVTQTPRHKVTEMGQEVTMRCQPILGHNTVFWYRQTMMQGLELLAYFRNRAPLDDSGMPKDRFSAEMPDATLATLKIQPSEPRDSAVYFCASGLHGYAGRPTEAFFGQGTRLTVV.

This clone was seen repeatedly, ten times or more. This chain uses TRBV6-1 with TRBJ1-2; D is perhaps TRBD1 (6 bases). Looked up from germline, CDR1 is MNHNS and CDR2 is SASEGT. V dropped 1 base and J dropped 4 bases, with 10 bases sitting between them. This CDR3 has 14 amino acids. CDR3 bases: TGTGCCAGCAGTGAAGGGACAGCTTTCTATGGCTACACCTTC. Its translation is CASSEGTAFYGYTF.

There are many counts of this clone. The rearrangement joins TRBV6-4 to TRBJ1-1; D is possibly TRBD1 (6 bases). V dropped 6 bases and J dropped 0 bases, with 14 bases sitting between them. This CDR3 contains 15 residues. Per the germline V gene, CDR1 is MRHNA and CDR2 is SNTAGT. The CDR3 loop reads CASRREGGMNTEAFF. CDR3 DNA: TGTGCCAGCAGGAGAGAGGGGGGGATGAACACTGAAGCTTTCTTT.

In its sample, this clone was seen many times. V is TRBV9 and J is TRBJ2-7; D is uncertain. The CDR3 sequence is 15 residues long. V lost 0 bases and J 3 bases, leaving 13 bases between the germline ends. Germline CDR1 and CDR2: SGDLS and YYNGEE. The CDR3 is CASSVDQAPLYEQYF. The CDR3 DNA reads TGTGCCAGCAGCGTAGATCAAGCCCCCCTCTACGAGCAGTACTTC.

The sample holds many counts of this clone. The genes are TRBV5-1 and TRBJ2-7; D not certain. This CDR3 contains 13 residues. Germline V CDR1 and CDR2: SGHRS, YFSETQ. The V end lost 2 bases, the J end lost 0 bases, and 6 bases lay between the germline ends. DNA for the CDR3: TGCGCCAGCAGCTTAACAGCCTCCTACGAGCAGTACTTC. Protein: CASSLTASYEQYF.

This clone was seen many times. J is TRBJ2-7 and V is TRBV28, with no clear D. V lost 5 bases and J 3 bases, leaving 5 bases between the germline ends. The germline CDR1 and CDR2 sequences are MDHEN and SYDVKM. The CDR3 sequence is 11 residues long. CDR3 bases: TGTGCCAGCAGTCTCGGCTACGAGCAGTACTTC. Its translation is CASSLGYEQYF.

Comments on this clone: Being one base from a much bigger clone, this may be a read error. The same CDR3 can be traced to other DNA sequences in this sample. This chain joins TRBV19 and TRBJ1-6; 7 bases map to TRBD1. J lost 13 bases, V lost 3 bases, and 15 bases had no gene match. CDR3 length: 16 residues. Germline CDR1 is LNHDA and CDR2 is SQIVND (reference sequence). Written as DNA, the CDR3 is TGTGCCAGTAGTATTCAAGGGGGCGGCTTGAGATCCCCCCTCCACTTT. Translating gives CASSIQGGGLRSPLHF.

This clone was counted at least ten times. The gene calls are TRBV30 and TRBJ1-2; perhaps TRBD1 as D (6 bases). The CDR3 loop spans 15 amino acids. V lost 2 bases, J lost 1 base, and 14 bases lay in between. Germline CDR1 and CDR2: GTSNPN and SVGIG (reference sequence). DNA of the CDR3: TGTGCCTGGAGTCCAGGGGTGATCCGTAACTATGGCTACACCTTC. This sequence encodes CAWSPGVIRNYGYTF.